The 6 T cell receptor beta chains reported below all come from one sample, sequenced in a study of blood T cell repertoires in COVID-19 (dated by TCRdb to the early 2020s). The library was built by means of the immunoSEQ multiplex PCR assay. Entries here come from immuneACCESS through TCRdb and include only in-frame sequences with V and J called. Some clones fail to appear in such tables; in the studies checked, an unresolved V gene covers under half of the shortfall, and the cause of the remainder is unknown. The table for this sample lists about 100,000 clones; approximately 89% of them were counted only once. 9.5% to 13% of the sample is taken by the ten largest. The sequenced sample was peripheral blood. The receptors stem from a young woman with acute or convalescent COVID-19.

This chain uses TRBV14 with TRBJ2-7, with TRBD2 matching 7 bases. V lost 4 bases and J lost 5; bases outside the gene matches: 11. There are 15 residues in the CDR3. In germline, CDR1 is SGHDN, CDR2 FVKESK. This CDR3 reads CASSRPGRGPDEQYF. As DNA, the CDR3 is TGTGCCAGCAGCCGTCCTGGGAGGGGCCCCGACGAGCAGTACTTC.

The V gene is TRBV9, the J gene TRBJ1-2, with 9 bases identical to TRBD1. Germline V gives CDR1 SGDLS, CDR2 YYNGEE. The CDR3 runs to 13 residues. The V gene end was trimmed by 3 bases and the J gene end by 8 bases; junction bases not matched to a gene: 5. CDR3 in amino acids: CASSGQGGKGYTF. The CDR3 DNA reads as TGTGCCAGCAGCGGACAGGGGGGTAAGGGCTACACCTTC. Looking up the rest from reference TRBV9 and TRBJ1-2 gives the full variable domain: DSGVTQTPKHLITATGQRVTLRCSPRSGDLSVYWYQQSLDQGLQFLIQYYNGEERAKGNILERFSAQQFPDLHSELNLSSLELGDSALYFCASSGQGGKGYTFGSGTRLTVV.

This chain joins TRBV11-2 and TRBJ2-7; D is possibly TRBD1 (5 bases). Germline V gives CDR1 SGHAT, CDR2 FQNNGV. The CDR3 has 15 residues. The V end lost 4 bases, the J end lost 6 bases, and 19 bases lay between the germline ends. CDR3 sequence (DNA): TGTGCCAGCAGCTACCCAGGGTTGCCTACTGCCGAGCAGTACTTC. The encoded protein is CASSYPGLPTAEQYF.

The V and J genes are TRBV10-1 and TRBJ2-7; TRBD1 aligns across 8 bases. Germline CDR1 reads WNHNN; CDR2 reads SYGVQD (reference sequence). The CDR3 consists of 13 residues. V lost 11 bases to trimming and J lost 5 bases; unmatched junction nucleotides: 11. The CDR3 is CASEGQGLHEQYF. As DNA, the CDR3 is TGCGCCTCTGAAGGACAGGGTTTGCACGAGCAGTACTTC.

This sequence joins TRBV9 and TRBJ2-1, with D maybe TRBD1 (5 bases). V lost 2 bases, J lost 0 bases, and 9 bases lay in between. CDR3 length: 15 residues. Germline CDR1 and CDR2: SGDLS and YYNGEE. The CDR3 sequence: CASSVHRSSYNEQFF. In nucleotides, the CDR3 is TGTGCCAGCAGCGTCCACAGGAGCTCCTACAATGAGCAGTTCTTC.

The V gene is TRBV7-2, the J gene TRBJ2-7; TRBD1 aligns across 8 bases. Germline V gene data show CDR1 as SGHTA and CDR2 as FQGNSA. V dropped 1 base and J dropped 1; count of bases not matched to a gene: 0. The CDR3 runs to 14 residues. In DNA form, the CDR3 reads TGTGCCAGCAGCTTAGACAGGGGGTCCTACGAGCAGTACTTC. It codes for CASSLDRGSYEQYF.